Described below is a single T cell receptor beta chain sequence and its context. The PCR contained 60 Vbeta and 13 Jbeta primers. This table comes from immunoSEQ multiplex PCR, and its TCRdb copy is limited to in-frame clones, with some not included. The sample has about 130,000 clones; 70% to 85% are singletons. This specimen comes from a study of cytomegalovirus exposure and HLA in healthy donors. Germline V gene data show CDR1 as LGHNA and CDR2 as YNFKEQ. This CDR3 is built from 12 residues. Trimming stripped 6 bases from V and 4 bases from J, with 9 bases between. This TCR was sampled from a boy younger than 18 in good health and CMV-seronegative. The J gene is TRBJ1-1, the V gene TRBV4-2; D perhaps matches TRBD1 (5 bases). Sequencing used PBMCs. The CDR3 DNA is TGTGCCAGCAGTCCAACAGGCACTGAAGCTTTCTTT. Protein product: CASSPTGTEAFF.